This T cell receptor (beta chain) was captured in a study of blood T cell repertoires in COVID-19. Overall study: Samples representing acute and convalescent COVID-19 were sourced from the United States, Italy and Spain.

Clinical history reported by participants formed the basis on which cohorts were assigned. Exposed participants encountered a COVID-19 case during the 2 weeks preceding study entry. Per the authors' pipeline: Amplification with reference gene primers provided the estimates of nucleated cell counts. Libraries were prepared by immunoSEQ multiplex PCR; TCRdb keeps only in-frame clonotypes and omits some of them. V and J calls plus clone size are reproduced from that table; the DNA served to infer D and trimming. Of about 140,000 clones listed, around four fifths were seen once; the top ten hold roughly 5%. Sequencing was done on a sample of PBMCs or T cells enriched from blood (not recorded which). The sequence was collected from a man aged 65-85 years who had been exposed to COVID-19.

The CDR3 DNA follows: TGCGCCAGCAGCTTGGGGTCAGGAAATAGCAATCAGCCCCAGCATTTT. It is translated as CASSLGSGNSNQPQHF. The chain couples TRBV5-1 to TRBJ1-5; D is undetermined. This CDR3 is 16 amino acids long. CDR1 is SGHRS and CDR2 is YFSETQ in the germline V gene. V dropped 0 bases and J dropped 0 bases, with 10 bases sitting between them.